The rows below give T cell receptor beta chains drawn from one sample of a study of T cell responses to AZD1222 COVID-19 vaccine. Some clones are missing from TCRdb's copy, which holds only in-frame ones; the method was immunoSEQ multiplex PCR. The sample records 80,000 or so clones, roughly 85% being singletons. Sequenced here: peripheral blood, sampled on day 0 of AZD1222 vaccination. The source of these receptors is an adult in good health. Each CDR3 is given with its conserved first and last residue. The D gene is left open where the match is weak. For some rows the clone size is stated as once, few or many, or as a class when expanded; others skip it.

>TRBD2|TRBJ2-1|.|TRBV19
CGTEGTSGNVFF
TGTGGCACCGAAGGGACTAGCGGGAACGTGTTCTTC
>.|TRBJ1-3|.|TRBV10-3
CAISAGQSGNTIYF
TGTGCCATCAGTGCGGGGCAATCTGGAAACACCATATATTTT
>.|TRBJ1-4|.|TRBV7-8
CASSAARGIGEKLFF
TGTGCCAGCAGCGCGGCCAGGGGTATTGGTGAAAAACTGTTTTTT
>.|TRBJ2-3|.|TRBV7-2
CASSSGLRPGPDTQYF
TGTGCCAGCAGCTCAGGACTTCGGCCGGGTCCAGATACGCAGTATTTT
>.|TRBJ1-2|.|TRBV30
CAWSRGFGNGYTF
TGTGCCTGGAGTCGAGGGTTCGGGAATGGCTACACCTTC
>.|TRBJ1-4|.|TRBV30
CAWSRGGELFF
TGTGCCTGGAGCAGGGGCGGCGAACTGTTTTTT
>.|TRBJ1-4|.|TRBV9
CASSVAWGVTNEKLFF
TGTGCCAGCAGCGTAGCTTGGGGAGTAACTAATGAAAAACTGTTTTTT
>.|TRBJ1-4|few|TRBV5-1
CASSLGWGSNEKLFF
TGCGCCAGCAGCTTGGGCTGGGGGTCTAATGAAAAACTGTTTTTT
>.|TRBJ2-1|.|TRBV6-5
CASLGLGGINEQFF
TGTGCCAGTCTAGGATTAGGGGGTATTAATGAGCAGTTCTTC
>.|TRBJ1-2|once|TRBV14
CASSQEIYFAYTF
TGTGCCAGCAGCCAAGAAATCTACTTTGCCTACACCTTC
>.|TRBJ1-1|.|TRBV18
CASSAQALNTEAFF
TGTGCCAGCTCCGCCCAGGCCTTGAACACTGAAGCTTTCTTT
>.|TRBJ2-3|.|TRBV14
CASSQEGTARGTQYF
TGTGCCAGCAGCCAAGAGGGGACCGCCAGGGGTACGCAGTATTTT
>TRBD2|TRBJ2-7|.|TRBV6-5
CASRGLASYEQYF
TGTGCCAGCAGAGGACTAGCCTCCTACGAGCAGTACTTC
>.|TRBJ2-7|few|TRBV4-2
CASSQVGTEVGYEQYF
TGTGCCAGCAGCCAAGTGGGGACGGAGGTGGGCTACGAGCAGTACTTC
>.|TRBJ2-5|.|TRBV5-1
CASSWTGEETQYF
TGCGCCAGCAGCTGGACGGGTGAAGAGACCCAGTACTTC
>.|TRBJ1-6|.|TRBV7-2
CASSLARNSPLHF
TGTGCCAGCAGCTTAGCCCGGAATTCACCCCTCCACTTT